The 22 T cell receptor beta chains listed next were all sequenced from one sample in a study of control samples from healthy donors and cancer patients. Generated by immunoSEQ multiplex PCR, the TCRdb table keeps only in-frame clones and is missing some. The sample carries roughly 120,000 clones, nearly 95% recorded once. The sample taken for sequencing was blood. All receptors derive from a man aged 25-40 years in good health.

The CDR3 is CASSPQGSNQPQHF. CDR3 coding DNA: TGTGCCAGTAGTCCTCAGGGGAGCAATCAGCCCCAGCATTTT. The chain couples TRBV19 to TRBJ1-5; possibly TRBD1 for D (6 bases). The CDR3 is 14 residues long. V was clipped by 5 bases and J by 1 base, with 9 bases between them. Per the germline V gene, CDR1 is LNHDA and CDR2 is SQIVND (reference sequence).

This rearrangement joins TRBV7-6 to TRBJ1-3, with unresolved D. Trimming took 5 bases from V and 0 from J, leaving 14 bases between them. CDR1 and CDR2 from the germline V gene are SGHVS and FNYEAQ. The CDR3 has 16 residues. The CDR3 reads CASSLTTAGSGNTIYF. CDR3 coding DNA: TGTGCCAGCAGCCTTACTACTGCCGGCTCTGGAAACACCATATATTTT.

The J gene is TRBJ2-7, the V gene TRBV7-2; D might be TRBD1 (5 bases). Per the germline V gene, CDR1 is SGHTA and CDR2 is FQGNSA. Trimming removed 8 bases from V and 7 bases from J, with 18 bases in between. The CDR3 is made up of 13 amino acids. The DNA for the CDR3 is TGTGCCAGCCACAAATTCTTGGGGCGGGAGCAGTACTTC. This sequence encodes CASHKFLGREQYF.

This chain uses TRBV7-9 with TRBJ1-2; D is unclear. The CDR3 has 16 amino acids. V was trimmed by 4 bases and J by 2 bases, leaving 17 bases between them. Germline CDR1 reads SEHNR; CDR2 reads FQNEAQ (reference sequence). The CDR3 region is CASSSRDKEMNYGYTF. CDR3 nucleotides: TGTGCCAGCAGCTCACGGGATAAGGAAATGAACTATGGCTACACCTTC. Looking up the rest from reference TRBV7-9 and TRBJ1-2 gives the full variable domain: DTGVSQNPRHKITKRGQNVTFRCDPISEHNRLYWYRQTLGQGPEFLTYFQNEAQLEKSRLLSDRFSAERPKGSFSTLEIQRTEQGDSAMYLCASSSRDKEMNYGYTFGSGTRLTVV.

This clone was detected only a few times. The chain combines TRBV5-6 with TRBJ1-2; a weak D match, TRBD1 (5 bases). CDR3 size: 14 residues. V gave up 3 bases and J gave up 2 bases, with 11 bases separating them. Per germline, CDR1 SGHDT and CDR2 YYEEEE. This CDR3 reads CASSYTAGNYGYTF. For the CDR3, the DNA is TGTGCCAGCAGCTACACGGCAGGGAACTATGGCTACACCTTC.

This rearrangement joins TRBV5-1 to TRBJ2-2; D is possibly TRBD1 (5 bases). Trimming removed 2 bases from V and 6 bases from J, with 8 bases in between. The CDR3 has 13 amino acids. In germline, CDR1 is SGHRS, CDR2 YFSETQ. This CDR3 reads CASSLGHAGELFF. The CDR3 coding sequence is TGCGCCAGCAGCTTAGGACACGCCGGGGAGCTGTTTTTT.

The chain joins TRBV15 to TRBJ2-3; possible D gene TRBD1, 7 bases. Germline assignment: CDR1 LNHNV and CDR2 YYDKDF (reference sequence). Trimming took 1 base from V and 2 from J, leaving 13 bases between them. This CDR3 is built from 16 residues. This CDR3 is CATSRGAGGPTDTQYF. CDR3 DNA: TGTGCCACCAGCAGAGGCGCAGGGGGGCCCACAGATACGCAGTATTTT.

CDR3 in amino acids: CASSQEPGNQPQHF. The DNA of the CDR3 is TGTGCCAGCAGCCAGGAGCCGGGAAATCAGCCCCAGCATTTT. The V gene is TRBV5-6, the J gene TRBJ1-5; D gene uncertain. Germline values: CDR1 SGHDT, CDR2 YYEEEE. Trimming left V 4 bases short and J 4 bases short, with 12 bases between. The CDR3 runs 14 residues.

The CDR3 protein is CASSLERAYNSPLHF. The CDR3 DNA reads as TGTGCCAGCAGCTTAGAACGGGCTTATAATTCACCCCTCCACTTT. The chain is built from TRBV7-9 and TRBJ1-6; no definite D call. Per germline, CDR1 SEHNR and CDR2 FQNEAQ (reference sequence). Trimming took off 1 base at V and 4 bases at J, with 8 bases between the two ends. The CDR3 consists of 15 residues. The full variable domain, rest sourced from reference TRBV7-9 and TRBJ1-6, is DTGVSQNPRHKITKRGQNVTFRCDPISEHNRLYWYRQTLGQGPEFLTYFQNEAQLEKSRLLSDRFSAERPKGSFSTLEIQRTEQGDSAMYLCASSLERAYNSPLHFGNGTRLTVT.

CDR3 amino acids: CASSLDRGQDTQYF. CDR3 nucleotide sequence: TGTGCCAGCAGCTTGGACAGGGGTCAAGATACGCAGTATTTT. V gene TRBV7-3 combines with J gene TRBJ2-3; TRBD1 agrees at 9 bases. The junction had 3 bases not matched to a gene; V was cut back by 3 bases and J by 5 bases. Germline V lookup: CDR1 SGHTA, CDR2 FQGTGA. CDR3 length equals 14 residues.

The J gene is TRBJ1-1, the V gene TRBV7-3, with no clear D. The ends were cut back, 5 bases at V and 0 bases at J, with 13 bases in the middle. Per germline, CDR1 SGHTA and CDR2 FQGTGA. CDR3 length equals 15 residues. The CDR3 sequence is CASSRVGGMNTEAFF. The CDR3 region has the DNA TGTGCCAGCAGCCGCGTGGGAGGTATGAACACTGAAGCTTTCTTT.

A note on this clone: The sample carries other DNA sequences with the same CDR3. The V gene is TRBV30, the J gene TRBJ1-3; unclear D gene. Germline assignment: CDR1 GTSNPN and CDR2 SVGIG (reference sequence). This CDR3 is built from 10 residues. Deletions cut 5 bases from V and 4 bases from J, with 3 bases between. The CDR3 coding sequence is TGTGCCTGGGGGGGAAACACCATATATTTT. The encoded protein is CAWGGNTIYF. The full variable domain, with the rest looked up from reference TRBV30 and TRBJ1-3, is SQTIHQWPATLVQPVGSPLSLECTVEGTSNPNLYWYRQAAGRGLQLLFYSVGIGQISSEVPQNLSASRPQDRQFILSSKKLLLSDSGFYLCAWGGNTIYFGEGSWLTVV.

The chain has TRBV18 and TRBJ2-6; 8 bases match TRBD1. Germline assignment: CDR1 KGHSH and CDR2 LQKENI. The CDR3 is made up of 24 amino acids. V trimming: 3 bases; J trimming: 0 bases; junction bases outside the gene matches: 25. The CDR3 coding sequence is TGTGCCAGCTCACCCAATTACGGGGGCCAAACCAGGGGGCATAGGAACTCTGGGGCCAACGTCCTGACTTTC. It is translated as CASSPNYGGQTRGHRNSGANVLTF.

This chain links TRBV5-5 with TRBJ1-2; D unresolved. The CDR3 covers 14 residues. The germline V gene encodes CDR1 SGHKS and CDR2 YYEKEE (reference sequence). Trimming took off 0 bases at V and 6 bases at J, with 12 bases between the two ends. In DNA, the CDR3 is TGTGCCAGCAGCTTGGAGGTAGAGATGCATGGCTACACCTTC. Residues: CASSLEVEMHGYTF.

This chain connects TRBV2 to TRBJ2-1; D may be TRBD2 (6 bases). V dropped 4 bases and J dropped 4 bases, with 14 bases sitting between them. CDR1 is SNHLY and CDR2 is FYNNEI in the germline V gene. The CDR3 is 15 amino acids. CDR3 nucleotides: TGTGCCAGCAGTGCGGCTAGCGTATGGTACAATGAGCAGTTCTTC. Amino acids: CASSAASVWYNEQFF.

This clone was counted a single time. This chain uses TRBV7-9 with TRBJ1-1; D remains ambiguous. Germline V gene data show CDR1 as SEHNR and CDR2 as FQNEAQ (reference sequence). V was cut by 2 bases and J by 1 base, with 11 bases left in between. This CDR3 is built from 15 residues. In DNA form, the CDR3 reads TGTGCCAGCAGCTTACGATCGGCAGGGAACACTGAAGCTTTCTTT. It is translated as CASSLRSAGNTEAFF.

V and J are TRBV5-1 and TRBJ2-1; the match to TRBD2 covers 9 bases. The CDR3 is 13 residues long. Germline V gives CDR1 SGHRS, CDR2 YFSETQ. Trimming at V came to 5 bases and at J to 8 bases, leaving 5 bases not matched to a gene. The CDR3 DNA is TGCGCCAGCAGAGAAGCGGGGGGCTATGAGCAGTTCTTC. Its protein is CASREAGGYEQFF.

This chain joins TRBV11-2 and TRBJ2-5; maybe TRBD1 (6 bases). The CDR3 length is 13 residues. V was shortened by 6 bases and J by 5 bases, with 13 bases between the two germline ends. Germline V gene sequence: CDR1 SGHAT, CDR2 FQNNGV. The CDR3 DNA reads TGTGCCAGCAGGCCCACTAGGGGGGAGACCCAGTACTTC. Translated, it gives CASRPTRGETQYF.

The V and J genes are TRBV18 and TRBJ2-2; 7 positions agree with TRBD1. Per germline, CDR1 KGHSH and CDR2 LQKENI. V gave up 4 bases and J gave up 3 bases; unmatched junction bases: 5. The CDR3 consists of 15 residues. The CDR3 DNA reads TGTGCCAGCTCACTCCGACAGGGTCACACCGGGGAGCTGTTTTTT. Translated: CASSLRQGHTGELFF.

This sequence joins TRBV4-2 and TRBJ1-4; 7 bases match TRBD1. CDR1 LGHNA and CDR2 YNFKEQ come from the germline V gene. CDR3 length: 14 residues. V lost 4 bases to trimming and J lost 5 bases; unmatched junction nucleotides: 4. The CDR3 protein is CASSPGGSNEKLFF. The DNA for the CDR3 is TGTGCCAGCAGCCCAGGGGGGTCGAATGAAAAACTGTTTTTT.

In DNA form, the CDR3 reads TGTGCCAGCAGCTATGGACGACAGGGCACGGGCGAGCAGTACTTC. Translating gives CASSYGRQGTGEQYF. The chain recombines TRBV5-4 with TRBJ2-7; 7 bases agree with TRBD1. Germline values: CDR1 SGHNT, CDR2 YYREEE (reference sequence). The CDR3 spans 15 residues. V was pared by 3 bases and J by 6 bases, with 12 bases of the junction left unmatched.

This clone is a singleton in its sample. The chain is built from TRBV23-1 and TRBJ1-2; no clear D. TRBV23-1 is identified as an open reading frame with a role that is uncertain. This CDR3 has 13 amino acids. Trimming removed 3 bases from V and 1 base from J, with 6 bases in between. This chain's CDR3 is CASSHRVNYGYTF. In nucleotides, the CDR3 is TGCGCCAGCAGTCATAGGGTTAACTATGGCTACACCTTC.